The 25 T cell receptor beta chains listed next were all sequenced from one sample in a study of cytomegalovirus exposure and HLA in healthy donors. The PCR contained 60 Vbeta and 13 Jbeta primers. The data were produced by immunoSEQ multiplex PCR, yet TCRdb's version contains in-frame clones alone and is incomplete. The table records 120,000 or so clones, over 15% of them present only once. Sequenced: PBMCs. The receptors stem from a female donor in good health and CMV-seropositive.

This clone was recorded a few times. The chain uses TRBV19 and TRBJ1-1, with D unclear. The CDR3 has 12 residues. Germline V lookup: CDR1 LNHDA, CDR2 SQIVND (reference sequence). The germline V and J ends were trimmed by 6 bases and 1 base, with 6 bases remaining between them. The CDR3 here is CASSPRNTEAFF. As DNA, the CDR3 is TGTGCCAGTAGCCCGAGGAACACTGAAGCTTTCTTT.

This chain uses TRBV6-5 with TRBJ2-7, with 7 bases identical to TRBD1. Germline CDR1 is MNHEY and CDR2 is SVGAGI. CDR3 length equals 13 residues. V lost 5 bases and J lost 4; bases outside the gene matches: 5. As DNA, the CDR3 is TGTGCCAGCAGTCCCGGGACAGAATACGAGCAGTACTTC. Protein product: CASSPGTEYEQYF.

The chain couples TRBV19 to TRBJ2-2; 12 bases are shared with TRBD2. The germline CDR1 and CDR2 sequences are LNHDA and SQIVND (reference sequence). V was clipped by 5 bases and J by 7 bases; unmatched bases: 5. The CDR3 is 15 residues long. This CDR3 reads CASSRLAGADGELFF. For the CDR3, the DNA is TGTGCCAGTAGTCGACTAGCGGGAGCTGACGGGGAGCTGTTTTTT.

CDR3 DNA: TGCGCCAGCAGCTTCATCGGGAACACCGGGGAGCTGTTTTTT. Amino acid sequence: CASSFIGNTGELFF. The chain employs TRBV5-1 and TRBJ2-2; no clear D. The CDR3 is made up of 14 amino acids. Trimming took off 2 bases at V and 1 base at J, with 6 bases between the two ends. Germline CDR1 and CDR2: SGHRS and YFSETQ.

Only a few counts were recorded for this clone. This sequence joins TRBV4-3 and TRBJ1-3; D possibly corresponds to TRBD1 (5 bases). Germline V gene sequence: CDR1 LGHNA, CDR2 YSLEER. Trimming stripped 4 bases from V and 2 bases from J, with 9 bases between. The CDR3 loop spans 14 amino acids. The CDR3 DNA reads TGCGCCAGCAGCCGGGGGGGGACTGGAAACACCATATATTTT. As protein: CASSRGGTGNTIYF.

This clone was seen a handful of times. The chain employs TRBV28 and TRBJ1-2; 7 bases agree with TRBD1. In germline, CDR1 is MDHEN, CDR2 SYDVKM. The CDR3 is 13 amino acids. V shed 5 bases, J shed 9 bases, and the junction held 9 bases outside the gene matches. The CDR3 reads CASSPDRLARYTF. CDR3 nucleotide sequence: TGTGCCAGCAGTCCGGACAGGTTGGCCCGCTACACCTTC.

The rearrangement joins TRBV9 to TRBJ2-7; D might be TRBD2 (5 bases). Germline lookup yields CDR1 SGDLS and CDR2 YYNGEE. The V end lost 0 bases, the J end lost 0 bases, and 10 bases lay between the germline ends. This CDR3 has 15 residues. The CDR3 reads CASSVGRASSYEQYF. The CDR3 DNA sequence: TGTGCCAGCAGCGTAGGGCGGGCGAGCTCCTACGAGCAGTACTTC.

The chain joins TRBV6-5 to TRBJ1-1, with D possibly TRBD1 on 5 matching bases. Per the germline V gene, CDR1 is MNHEY and CDR2 is SVGAGI. The CDR3 is 16 residues long. Between the trimmed V and J ends, which lost 1 base and 1 base, there was a span of 13 bases. The CDR3 loop reads CASSYLTVPPNTEAFF. The CDR3 bases are TGTGCCAGCAGTTACTTGACAGTACCTCCGAACACTGAAGCTTTCTTT.

This clone was detected a few times. The chain carries TRBV6-5 and TRBJ1-5, with D unresolved. Trimming pared 2 bases from V and 15 bases from J, leaving 17 bases between. The length of the CDR3 is 13 residues. Germline V lookup: CDR1 MNHEY, CDR2 SVGAGI. The CDR3 sequence: CASSYDSQRARHF. The CDR3 DNA sequence: TGTGCCAGCAGTTACGATTCTCAACGAGCGAGGCATTTT.

In this sample, this clone turned up a few times. The chain recombines TRBV30 with TRBJ1-4; 7 bases are shared with TRBD1. The junction had 10 bases not matched to a gene; V was cut back by 1 base and J by 8 bases. Looked up from germline, CDR1 is GTSNPN and CDR2 is SVGIG (reference sequence). The CDR3 totals 15 residues. In DNA form, the CDR3 reads TGTGCCTGGAGTGCCAACAGGGGCCCTTGGGAAAAACTGTTTTTT. Amino acid sequence: CAWSANRGPWEKLFF.

The chain combines TRBV27 with TRBJ2-7; 7 bases map to TRBD2. CDR3 length: 13 amino acids. The V and J ends lost 2 bases and 6 bases, in that order; junction bases with no gene match: 4. In germline, CDR1 is MNHEY, CDR2 SMNVEV (reference sequence). The CDR3 sequence is CASSLDGEGEQYF. CDR3 sequence (DNA): TGTGCCAGCAGTTTAGATGGGGAGGGCGAGCAGTACTTC.

This clone appeared a few times. CDR3 in DNA: TGCGCCAGCAGCCAAGGCATAGATCAGCCCCAGCATTTT. Amino acid sequence: CASSQGIDQPQHF. The rearrangement uses TRBV4-3 and TRBJ1-5; D is undetermined. Germline values: CDR1 LGHNA, CDR2 YSLEER. Trimming pared 1 base from V and 5 bases from J, leaving 6 bases between. The CDR3 consists of 13 residues.

The table lists this clone with a few counts. The chain carries TRBV5-8 and TRBJ2-7; D possibly corresponds to TRBD1 (6 bases). The CDR3 extends over 14 amino acids. Germline V gene sequence: CDR1 SGHTS, CDR2 YDEGEE. Between the trimmed V and J ends, which lost 4 bases and 0 bases, there was a span of 11 bases. The CDR3 DNA sequence: TGTGCCAGCAGCCGCCAGGGGCTCTCCTACGAGCAGTACTTC. This codes for CASSRQGLSYEQYF. Filled out from reference TRBV5-8 and TRBJ2-7, the complete variable domain reads EAGVTQSPTHLIKTRGQQATLRCSPISGHTSVYWYQQALGLGLQFLLWYDEGEERNRGNFPPRFSGRQFPNYSSELNVNALELEDSALYLCASSRQGLSYEQYFGPGTRLTVT.

This chain joins TRBV18 and TRBJ2-7; 8 bases are a match to TRBD1. The V segment lost 3 bases and the J segment 3 bases; nucleotides outside the gene matches: 10. The CDR3 totals 16 residues. The V gene's germline CDR1 is KGHSH and CDR2 LQKENI. For the CDR3, the DNA is TGTGCCAGCTCACCGTTCCCGGGACAGGCCAACTACGAGCAGTACTTC. Residues: CASSPFPGQANYEQYF.

The chain employs TRBV7-2 and TRBJ2-7; D gene uncertain. The germline gives CDR1 SGHTA, CDR2 FQGNSA. This CDR3 has 15 residues. Trimming pared 1 base from V and 0 bases from J, leaving 10 bases between. CDR3 DNA: TGTGCCAGCAGCTTAGATCCCTTATACTCCTACGAGCAGTACTTC. Its translation: CASSLDPLYSYEQYF.

Only a few counts were recorded for this clone. A read error may account for a junction end that differs from germline. The J gene is TRBJ2-7, the V gene TRBV28; 8 bases agree with TRBD1. Germline CDR1 is MDHEN and CDR2 is SYDVKM. The CDR3 is 14 residues long. The CDR3 here is CASSPGQGLYAQYF. The CDR3 bases are TGTGCCAGCAGCCCTGGACAGGGATTGTACGCGCAGTACTTC.

Written as DNA, the CDR3 is TGTGCCAGCAGCTCCCGGGACTCAGGAAATACGCAGTATTTT. Encoded protein: CASSSRDSGNTQYF. V gene TRBV7-3 combines with J gene TRBJ2-3, with a tentative D call TRBD2 (6 bases). The CDR3 length is 14 residues. The V gene's germline CDR1 is SGHTA and CDR2 FQGTGA. V shed 4 bases and J shed 7 bases, with 15 bases lying between them.

This chain connects TRBV19 to TRBJ1-1; D call uncertain. Trimming cost V 3 bases and J 5 bases, with 10 bases left between them. The CDR3 has 13 residues. Germline V gene data show CDR1 as LNHDA and CDR2 as SQIVND (reference sequence). CDR3 region: CASSIWAGTEAFF. The CDR3 DNA is TGTGCCAGTAGTATCTGGGCTGGGACTGAAGCTTTCTTT.

The CDR3 protein is CASNEAGVSSYEQYF. DNA for the CDR3: TGTGCCAGCAATGAGGCAGGGGTAAGCTCCTACGAGCAGTACTTC. The V call is TRBV9, the J call TRBJ2-7; the D gene is possibly TRBD1 (6 bases). The CDR3 spans 15 residues. V lost 6 bases to trimming and J lost 0 bases, with 16 bases between them. CDR1 is SGDLS and CDR2 is YYNGEE in the germline V gene.

This rearrangement joins TRBV5-1 to TRBJ2-5, with 7 bases lining up with TRBD1. With V trimmed by 4 bases and J by 2 bases, 11 bases remained unmatched. This CDR3 has 16 residues. Germline V gene lookup returns CDR1 SGHRS and CDR2 YFSETQ. The CDR3 DNA sequence: TGCGCCAGCAGCCCCGTGGGTCGGGACAGACAAGAGACCCAGTACTTC. It encodes CASSPVGRDRQETQYF.

The chain couples TRBV6-1 to TRBJ2-1, with TRBD2 identical over 9 bases. V was clipped by 3 bases and J by 5 bases; unmatched bases: 5. Germline-derived CDR1 and CDR2 are MNHNS and SASEGT. The CDR3 is 15 amino acids. The CDR3 is CASSDLGGGDNEQFF. CDR3 DNA: TGTGCCAGCAGTGATCTCGGCGGGGGGGACAATGAGCAGTTCTTC.

This clone was recorded a few times. The genes are TRBV29-1 and TRBJ2-2, with TRBD1 identical over 10 bases. The V gene's germline CDR1 is SQVTM and CDR2 ANQGSEA. With V trimmed by 5 bases and J by 5 bases, 5 bases remained unmatched. This CDR3 region has 14 residues. The CDR3: CSVRTGGKTGELFF. Written as DNA, the CDR3 is TGCAGCGTTCGGACAGGGGGAAAGACCGGGGAGCTGTTTTTT.

V and J are TRBV7-3 and TRBJ2-7, with TRBD2 matching 10 bases. CDR3 size: 16 residues. CDR1 and CDR2 (germline): SGHTA, FQGTGA. After removal of 0 bases from V and 5 bases from J, the junction contained 7 bases not matched to a gene. This CDR3 is CASSLTASGSANEQYF. The CDR3 DNA reads as TGTGCCAGCAGCTTAACGGCTAGCGGGAGTGCGAACGAGCAGTACTTC.

The chain links TRBV7-2 to TRBJ2-7; D is possibly TRBD2 (6 bases). The CDR3 consists of 16 residues. CDR1 and CDR2 (germline): SGHTA, FQGNSA. The V end was cut by 1 base, the J end by 1 base, with 14 bases between. The chain's CDR3 is CASSLVSSVFSYEQYF. Written as DNA, the CDR3 is TGTGCCAGCAGCTTAGTTTCTAGCGTATTTTCCTACGAGCAGTACTTC. Supplemented by reference TRBV7-2 and TRBJ2-7, the full variable domain reads GAGVSQSPSNKVTEKGKDVELRCDPISGHTALYWYRQSLGQGLEFLIYFQGNSAPDKSGLPSDRFSAERTGGSVSTLTIQRTQQEDSAVYLCASSLVSSVFSYEQYFGPGTRLTVT.

V is TRBV2 and J is TRBJ2-5; D is uncertain. The CDR3 covers 13 residues. Trimming stripped 4 bases from V and 4 bases from J, with 10 bases between. Per the germline V gene, CDR1 is SNHLY and CDR2 is FYNNEI. The CDR3 loop reads CASSGTFRETQYF. In DNA, the CDR3 is TGTGCCAGCAGTGGAACCTTTAGAGAGACCCAGTACTTC.